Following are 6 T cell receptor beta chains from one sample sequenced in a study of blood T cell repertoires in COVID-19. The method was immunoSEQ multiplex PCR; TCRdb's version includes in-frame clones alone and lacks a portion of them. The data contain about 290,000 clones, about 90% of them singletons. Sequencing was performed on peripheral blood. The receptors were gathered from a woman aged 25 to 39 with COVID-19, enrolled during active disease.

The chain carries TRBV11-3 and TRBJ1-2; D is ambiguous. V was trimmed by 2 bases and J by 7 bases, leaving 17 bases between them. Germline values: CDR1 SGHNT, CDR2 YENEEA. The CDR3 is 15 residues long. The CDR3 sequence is CASSLTHNQSGGYTF. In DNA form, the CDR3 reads TGTGCCAGCAGCTTAACCCACAATCAATCGGGTGGCTACACCTTC.

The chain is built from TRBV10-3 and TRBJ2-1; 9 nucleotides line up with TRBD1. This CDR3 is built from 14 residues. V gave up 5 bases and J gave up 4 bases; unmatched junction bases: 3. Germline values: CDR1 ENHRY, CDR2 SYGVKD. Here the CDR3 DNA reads TGTGCCATCAGTCCCGGGACAGGGTACAATGAGCAGTTCTTC. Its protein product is CAISPGTGYNEQFF.

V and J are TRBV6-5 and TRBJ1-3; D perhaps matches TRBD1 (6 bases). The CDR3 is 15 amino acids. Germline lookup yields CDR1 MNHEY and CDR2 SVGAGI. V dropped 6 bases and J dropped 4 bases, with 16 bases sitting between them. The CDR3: CASSTRGGSGNTIYF. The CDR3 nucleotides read TGTGCCAGCAGCACCCGAGGGGGTTCCGGAAACACCATATATTTT.

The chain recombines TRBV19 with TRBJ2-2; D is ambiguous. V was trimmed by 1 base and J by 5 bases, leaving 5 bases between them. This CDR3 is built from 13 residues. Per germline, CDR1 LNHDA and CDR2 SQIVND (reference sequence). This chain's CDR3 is CASSIALTGELFF. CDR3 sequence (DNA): TGTGCCAGTAGTATAGCGTTGACCGGGGAGCTGTTTTTT. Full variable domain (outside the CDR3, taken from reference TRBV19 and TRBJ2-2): DGGITQSPKYLFRKEGQNVTLSCEQNLNHDAMYWYRQDPGQGLRLIYYSQIVNDFQKGDIAEGYSVSREKKESFPLTVTSAQKNPTAFYLCASSIALTGELFFGEGSRLTVL.

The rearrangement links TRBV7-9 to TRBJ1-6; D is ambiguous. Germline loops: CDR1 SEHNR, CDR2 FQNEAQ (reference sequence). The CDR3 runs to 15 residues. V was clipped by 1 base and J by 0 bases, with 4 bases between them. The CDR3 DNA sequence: TGTGCCAGCAGCTTAGTCAGCTCCTATAATTCACCCCTCCACTTT. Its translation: CASSLVSSYNSPLHF.

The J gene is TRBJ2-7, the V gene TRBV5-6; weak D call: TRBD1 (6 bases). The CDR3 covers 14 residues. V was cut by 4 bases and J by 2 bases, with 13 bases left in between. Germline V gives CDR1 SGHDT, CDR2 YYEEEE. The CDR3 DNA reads TGTGCCAGCAGCCGGTCGAGGGGGACCTACGAGCAGTACTTC. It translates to CASSRSRGTYEQYF.